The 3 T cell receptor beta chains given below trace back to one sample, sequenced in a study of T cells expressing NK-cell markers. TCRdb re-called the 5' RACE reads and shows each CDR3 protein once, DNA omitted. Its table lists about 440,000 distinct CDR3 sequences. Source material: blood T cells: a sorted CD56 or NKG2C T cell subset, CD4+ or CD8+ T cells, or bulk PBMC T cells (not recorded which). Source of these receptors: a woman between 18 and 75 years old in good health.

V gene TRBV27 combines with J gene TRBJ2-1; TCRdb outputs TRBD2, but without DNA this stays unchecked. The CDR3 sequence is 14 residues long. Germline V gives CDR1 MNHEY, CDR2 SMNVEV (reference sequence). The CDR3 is CASSFLAGEDEQFF.

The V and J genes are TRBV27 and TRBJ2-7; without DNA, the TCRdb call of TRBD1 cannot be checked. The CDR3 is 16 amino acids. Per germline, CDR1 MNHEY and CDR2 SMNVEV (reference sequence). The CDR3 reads CASSPGQGASRAQEYF.

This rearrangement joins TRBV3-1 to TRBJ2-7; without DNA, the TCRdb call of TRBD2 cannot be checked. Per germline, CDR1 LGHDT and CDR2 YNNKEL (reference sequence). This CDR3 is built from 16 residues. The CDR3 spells CASSQATSGRAYEQYF.